The 6 T cell receptor beta chains given below trace back to one sample, sequenced in a study of Graves' ophthalmopathy and Graves' hyperthyroidism. Amplifying from RNA transcripts, the study obtained TCR beta CDR3 regions. First-round RT-PCR relied on HTBI primers, and a second-round multiplex PCR came next. Each CDR3 protein is one row after TCRdb ran MiXCR on the multiplex PCR reads. Of about 400,000 distinct CDR3 sequences listed, roughly 21% are singletons. Sequencing was done on a sample of peripheral blood. These receptors were collected from a woman between 18 and 29 years old with stable Graves' hyperthyroidism.

This clonotype appeared many times. The CDR3 is CASSDPDRPEETQYF. The CDR3 DNA is TGTGCCAGCAGTGACCCGGACAGGCCAGAAGAGACCCAGTACTTC. V usage is TRBV25-1 and J usage is TRBJ2-5; 7 bases align to TRBD1. The length of the CDR3 is 15 residues. The germline V gene has CDR1 MGHDK and CDR2 SYGVNS. With 3 bases clipped from V and 3 bases from J, the junction kept 7 bases outside the gene matches.

This clonotype was counted many times. The rearrangement joins TRBV5-6 to TRBJ2-5; D assignment may be TRBD1 or TRBD2 (5 bases each). Germline V gene sequence: CDR1 SGHDT, CDR2 YYEEEE. The CDR3 has 15 amino acids. Trimming removed 4 bases from V and 7 bases from J, with 20 bases in between. In DNA form, the CDR3 reads TGTGCCAGCAGCCTCGGGACCCTTTTGATCCGGACCCAGTACTTC. Translation gives CASSLGTLLIRTQYF.

This clonotype was observed a handful of times. The chain carries TRBV5-6 and TRBJ2-5; tentative D call: TRBD2 (5 bases). This CDR3 is 16 amino acids long. Deletions cut 3 bases from V and 9 bases from J, with 24 bases between. Germline-derived CDR1 and CDR2 are SGHDT and YYEEEE. CDR3: CASSSSAAGESRAQYF. In DNA, the CDR3 is TGTGCCAGCAGCTCTTCTGCGGCGGGCGAGTCGAGGGCCCAGTACTTC. The entire variable domain, with the rest obtained from reference TRBV5-6 and TRBJ2-5, is as follows: DAGVTQSPTHLIKTRGQQVTLRCSPKSGHDTVSWYQQALGQGPQFIFQYYEEEERQRGNFPDRFSGHQFPNYSSELNVNALLLGDSALYLCASSSSAAGESRAQYFGPGTRLLVL.

Ten or more counts support this clonotype. This chain uses TRBV13 with TRBJ2-7, with a possible D match to TRBD1 (5 bases). Germline V gene sequence: CDR1 PRHDT, CDR2 FYEKMQ (reference sequence). The CDR3 sequence is 14 residues long. Between the trimmed V and J ends, which lost 5 bases and 3 bases, there was a span of 14 bases. In nucleotides, the CDR3 is TGTGCCAGCAGCCAAGTCGACAGAAACTACGAGCAGTACTTC. As protein: CASSQVDRNYEQYF. The variable domain in full, with the rest retrieved from reference TRBV13 and TRBJ2-7, is AAGVIQSPRHLIKEKRETATLKCYPIPRHDTVYWYQQGPGQDPQFLISFYEKMQSDKGSIPDRFSAQQFSDYHSELNMSSLELGDSALYFCASSQVDRNYEQYFGPGTRLTVT.

This clonotype was seen at least ten times. The chain joins TRBV6-1 to TRBJ2-4, with D possibly matching TRBD2 (6 bases). V dropped 6 bases and J dropped 3 bases, with 15 bases sitting between them. This CDR3 comprises 15 residues. Germline V lookup: CDR1 MNHNS, CDR2 SASEGT. CDR3 amino acids: CASRPPAGIKNIQYF. Here the CDR3 DNA reads TGTGCCAGCAGACCCCCAGCGGGTATCAAAAACATTCAGTACTTC.

This clonotype was seen many times. The chain couples TRBV7-2 to TRBJ2-7; a weak D match, TRBD2 (7 bases). V lost 2 bases to trimming and J lost 4 bases, with 15 bases between them. Germline CDR1 reads SGHTA; CDR2 reads FQGNSA. The CDR3 has 15 residues. The CDR3 DNA is TGTGCCAGCAGCTTAAGGGGGGGGCAAGTTTACGAGCAGTACTTC. It is translated as CASSLRGGQVYEQYF. Filled out from reference TRBV7-2 and TRBJ2-7, the complete variable domain reads GAGVSQSPSNKVTEKGKDVELRCDPISGHTALYWYRQSLGQGLEFLIYFQGNSAPDKSGLPSDRFSAERTGGSVSTLTIQRTQQEDSAVYLCASSLRGGQVYEQYFGPGTRLTVT.